Listed here is a single T cell receptor (beta chain). The data derive from a study of cytomegalovirus exposure and HLA in healthy donors. The PCR made use of 60 Vbeta and 13 Jbeta primers. Sequencing was performed with immunoSEQ multiplex PCR; in TCRdb, only in-frame clones are kept and a portion is missing. Here the sample spans some 150,000 clones, over 70% being singletons. V was shortened by 3 bases and J by 6 bases, with 11 bases between the two germline ends. The CDR3 covers 13 residues. The germline V gene encodes CDR1 SQVTM and CDR2 ANQGSEA. Whereas donors were nominally healthy upon sampling, unrecorded immune exposures were probable.

This TCR was recovered from a man younger than 40 in good health and CMV-seropositive. The sample consisted of PBMCs. The rearrangement uses TRBV29-1 and TRBJ1-4; possible D gene TRBD1, 6 bases. CDR3 nucleotides: TGCAGCGTTGACCAGGGGCTTGATGAAAAACTGTTTTTT. Translation: CSVDQGLDEKLFF. The whole variable domain, remainder taken from reference TRBV29-1 and TRBJ1-4, is SAVISQKPSRDICQRGTSLTIQCQVDSQVTMMFWYRQQPGQSLTLIATANQGSEATYESGFVIDKFPISRPNLTFSTLTVSNMSPEDSSIYLCSVDQGLDEKLFFGSGTQLSVL.